This T cell receptor beta chain was recovered during a study of cytomegalovirus exposure and HLA in healthy donors. Study-wide points: The authors later found most CMV-associated TCR beta chains appeared HLA-restricted. As a later analysis showed, a missense DCLRE1C variant was linked to trimming of TCR beta V- and J-genes. In all likelihood, a cluster of highly shared sequence variants was a sequencing artifact.

CDR1 is LGHNA, CDR2 YSLEER, per germline. CDR3 length: 20 residues. The J segment lost 6 bases and the V segment lost 0 bases, leaving 16 bases of the junction unmatched. In the PCR, 60 Vbeta and 13 Jbeta primers were used. Profiling relied on immunoSEQ multiplex PCR, and the TCRdb table lists in-frame clones only, not all of them. This table has 99,000 or so clones, around 80% appearing once. In regard to this clone: The antigen remains unidentified.

The rearrangement links TRBV4-3 to TRBJ2-7; 14 nucleotides match TRBD2. The origin of this receptor is a man aged 18 to 29 in good health and CMV-seronegative. Specimen: PBMCs. CDR3 DNA: TGCGCCAGCAGCCAAGATTGGGAGGGACTAGCGGGAGAAGGGTTCTCCGAGCAGTACTTC. Protein product: CASSQDWEGLAGEGFSEQYF.